This T cell receptor (beta chain) originates from a study of cytomegalovirus exposure and HLA in healthy donors. As for the study in general: A prior analysis found 117 million unique TCR beta sequences from some 200 million T cells. Study-wide results and caveats: Presence/absence results assume similar sequencing depth per donor, which may not hold. Available immune exposure information covered CMV serostatus only.

Points on this clone: Antigen specificity is unknown.

V was pared by 3 bases and J by 1 base, with 5 bases of the junction left unmatched. Germline CDR1 and CDR2: SGHNT and YYREEE (reference sequence). The CDR3 loop spans 16 amino acids. PCR employed 60 Vbeta and 13 Jbeta primers. Sequenced by immunoSEQ multiplex PCR; TCRdb stores in-frame clones only, minus some. The sample has under 200,000 clones; roughly three quarters are singletons. This receptor was identified in a woman aged 45-59 years in good health and CMV-seropositive. The chain links TRBV5-4 to TRBJ2-2; 8 bases line up with TRBD2. Sequenced: PBMCs. The DNA for the CDR3 is TGTGCCAGCAGCTCAGGACTAGCAGGGAACACCGGGGAGCTGTTTTTT. Translating gives CASSSGLAGNTGELFF.